This T cell receptor (beta chain) appears in the sequencing data of a study of response to subunit inactivated influenza vaccine. Study-wide results and caveats: Authors suggested that a seasonal influenza vaccination recruits few new T cells each time.

TCRdb recomputed calls from the RT-PCR reads with MiXCR, one row per CDR3 protein. This repertoire shows more than 450,000 distinct CDR3 sequences, approximately 10% found once; its top ten account for 10% to 13%. The V gene end was trimmed by 5 bases and the J gene end by 5 bases; junction bases not matched to a gene: 8. Germline CDR1 is SGHRS and CDR2 is YFSETQ. The CDR3 is 15 amino acids. In this sample, this clonotype turned up many times. Its specificity is unknown. This chain connects TRBV5-1 to TRBJ2-2, with TRBD2 identical over 8 bases. The TCR was taken from a man aged 50 to 59 who received an inactivated influenza vaccine. Sequencing was performed on PBMCs from blood, taken on the day of vaccination. Here the CDR3 reads CASSPRGGPTGELFF. The CDR3 DNA sequence: TGCGCCAGCAGTCCACGGGGGGGACCGACCGGGGAGCTGTTTTTT.